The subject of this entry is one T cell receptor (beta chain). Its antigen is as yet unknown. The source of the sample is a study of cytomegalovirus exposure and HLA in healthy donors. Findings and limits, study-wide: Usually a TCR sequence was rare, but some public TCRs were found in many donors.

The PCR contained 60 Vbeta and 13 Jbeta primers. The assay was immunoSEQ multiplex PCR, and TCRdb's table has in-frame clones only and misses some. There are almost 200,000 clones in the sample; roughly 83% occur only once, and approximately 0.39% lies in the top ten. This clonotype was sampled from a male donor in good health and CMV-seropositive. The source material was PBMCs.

The chain's CDR3 is CASSVQNPRYF. CDR3 sequence (DNA): TGTGCCAGCAGCGTCCAGAACCCACGGTATTTT. The chain links TRBV2 to TRBJ2-3; D ambiguous. The V end lost 6 bases, the J end lost 14 bases, and 15 bases lay between the germline ends. CDR1 and CDR2 from the germline V gene are SNHLY and FYNNEI. The length of the CDR3 is 11 residues.